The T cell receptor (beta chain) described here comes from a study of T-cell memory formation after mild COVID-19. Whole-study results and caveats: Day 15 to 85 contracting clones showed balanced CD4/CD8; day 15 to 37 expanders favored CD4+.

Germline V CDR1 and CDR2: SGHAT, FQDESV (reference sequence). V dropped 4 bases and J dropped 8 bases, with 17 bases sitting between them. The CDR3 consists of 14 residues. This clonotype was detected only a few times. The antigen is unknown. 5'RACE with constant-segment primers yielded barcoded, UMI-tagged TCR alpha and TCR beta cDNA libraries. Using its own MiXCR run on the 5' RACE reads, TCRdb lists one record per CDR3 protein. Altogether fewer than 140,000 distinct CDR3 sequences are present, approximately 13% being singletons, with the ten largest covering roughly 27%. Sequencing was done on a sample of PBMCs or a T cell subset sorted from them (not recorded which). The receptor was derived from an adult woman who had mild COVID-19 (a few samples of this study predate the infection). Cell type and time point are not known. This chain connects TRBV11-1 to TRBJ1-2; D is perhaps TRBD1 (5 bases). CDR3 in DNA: TGTGCCAGCAGCTCTGAATGGGGGGAAGGCGGCTACACCTTC. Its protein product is CASSSEWGEGGYTF.